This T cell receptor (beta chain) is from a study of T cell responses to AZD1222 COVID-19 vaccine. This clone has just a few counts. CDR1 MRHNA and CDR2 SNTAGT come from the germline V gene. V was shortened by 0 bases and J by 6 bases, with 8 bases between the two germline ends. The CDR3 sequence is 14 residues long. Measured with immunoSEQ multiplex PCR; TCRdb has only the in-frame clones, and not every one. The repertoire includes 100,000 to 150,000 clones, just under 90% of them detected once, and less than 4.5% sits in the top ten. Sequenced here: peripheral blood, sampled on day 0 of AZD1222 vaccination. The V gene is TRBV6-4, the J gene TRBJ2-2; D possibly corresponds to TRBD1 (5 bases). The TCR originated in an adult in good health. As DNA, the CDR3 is TGTGCCAGCAGTGACTCACAGGAGCCCGGGGAGCTGTTTTTT. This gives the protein CASSDSQEPGELFF.